The rows below give T cell receptor beta chains drawn from one sample of a study of shared clonotypes between healthy human individuals. Profiled with immunoSEQ multiplex PCR; TCRdb holds only in-frame clones, not every one. Of some 2 million clones in the sample, 95% were seen once. Sequencing was done on a sample of naive CD4+ T cells sorted from blood. These receptors came from a man aged 18-30 years in good health. Both conserved end residues are part of each CDR3. A D gene is named only where the DNA matches it firmly. Only part of the rows carry a size: once, few, many, or a class if the clone is expanded.

CDR3aa,CDR3nt,abundance,d_gene,v_gene,j_gene
CASSEDRGRHTQYF,TGTGCCAGCAGTGAGGACAGGGGGCGGCATACGCAGTATTTT,-,TRBD1,TRBV2,TRBJ2-3
CASSLGENNEQFF,TGCGCCAGCAGCTTGGGAGAGAACAATGAGCAGTTCTTC,-,-,TRBV5-1,TRBJ2-1
CAASTQQQGGYTF,TGTGCCGCGAGCACCCAGCAACAGGGGGGCTACACCTTC,-,TRBD1,TRBV28,TRBJ1-2
CASSADRGHGYTF,TGTGCCAGCAGTGCTGACAGGGGCCATGGCTACACCTTC,-,TRBD1,TRBV28,TRBJ1-2
CASSETGETQYF,TGTGCCAGCAGTGAAACTGGGGAGACCCAGTACTTC,-,-,TRBV2,TRBJ2-5
CASSYGERYNEQFF,TGTGCCAGCAGTTACGGGGAAAGATACAATGAGCAGTTCTTC,-,-,TRBV6-5,TRBJ2-1
CASSKGLISGANVLTF,TGTGCCAGCAGTAAAGGACTCATTTCTGGGGCCAACGTCCTGACTTTC,-,-,TRBV27,TRBJ2-6
CASNGLAGGSETQYF,TGTGCCAGCAACGGACTAGCGGGAGGGTCGGAGACCCAGTACTTC,-,TRBD2,TRBV6-6,TRBJ2-5
CASATTGIPFQPYYGYTF,TGTGCCAGCGCAACGACGGGTATTCCCTTTCAACCCTACTATGGCTACACCTTC,-,-,TRBV2,TRBJ1-2
CAISGDRENTEAFF,TGTGCCATCAGTGGGGACAGGGAGAACACTGAAGCTTTCTTT,once,TRBD1,TRBV10-3,TRBJ1-1
CASSSRTGLLVQPQHF,TGTGCCAGCAGTTCCCGGACAGGCCTATTAGTTCAGCCCCAGCATTTT,-,TRBD1,TRBV28,TRBJ1-5
CASSPPTLYNEKLFF,TGTGCCAGCTCACCACCCACACTCTATAATGAAAAACTGTTTTTT,-,-,TRBV18,TRBJ1-4
CASTLTGTSGNEQFF,TGTGCCAGCACCTTGACCGGGACTAGCGGCAATGAGCAGTTCTTC,-,TRBD2,TRBV6-6,TRBJ2-1
CASSQVRARDGYEQYF,TGCGCCAGCAGCCAAGTGCGGGCCAGGGATGGGTACGAGCAGTACTTC,-,-,TRBV4-1,TRBJ2-7
CASIRQGLNQPQHF,TGCGCCAGCATCCGACAGGGGTTGAATCAGCCCCAGCATTTT,few,TRBD1,TRBV10-1,TRBJ1-5
CASSLSDRTNSPLHF,TGTGCCAGCAGTTTATCTGACCGAACCAATTCACCCCTCCACTTT,-,-,TRBV27,TRBJ1-6
CASGGVQETQYF,TGTGCCTCAGGCGGGGTACAAGAGACCCAGTACTTC,once,-,TRBV10-3,TRBJ2-5
CASSKSGTGSYEQYF,TGTGCCAGTAGTAAATCCGGGACAGGCTCCTACGAGCAGTACTTC,-,TRBD1,TRBV19,TRBJ2-7
CSVAQGRDQPQHF,TGCAGCGTTGCCCAGGGACGGGATCAGCCCCAGCATTTT,-,-,TRBV29-1,TRBJ1-5
CSVRPDRARPNEQFF,TGCAGCGTTCGGCCCGACAGGGCGAGACCCAATGAGCAGTTCTTC,-,TRBD1,TRBV29-1,TRBJ2-1
CASSLASGGRTDTQYF,TGTGCCAGCAGCTTAGCTTCGGGGGGGCGTACAGATACGCAGTATTTT,-,TRBD2,TRBV7-9,TRBJ2-3
CASSFTTSGGDNEQFF,TGCGCCAGCAGCTTCACAACTAGCGGGGGCGACAATGAGCAGTTCTTC,-,TRBD2,TRBV5-1,TRBJ2-1
CAISESGQFYNEQFF,TGTGCCATCAGTGAGTCAGGACAGTTCTACAATGAGCAGTTCTTC,-,-,TRBV10-3,TRBJ2-1
CASSPFSGANVLTF,TGTGCCAGCTCACCCTTCTCTGGGGCCAACGTCCTGACTTTC,few,-,TRBV18,TRBJ2-6
CASRKRQGPTEAFF,TGTGCCAGCAGGAAAAGACAGGGGCCCACTGAAGCTTTCTTT,-,TRBD1,TRBV2,TRBJ1-1
CASSPRQGVLGTDTQYF,TGCGCCAGCAGCCCCAGACAGGGGGTTTTGGGCACAGATACGCAGTATTTT,-,TRBD1,TRBV5-1,TRBJ2-3
CAISEFTGLGNTEAFF,TGTGCCATCAGTGAGTTTACAGGGTTGGGGAACACTGAAGCTTTCTTT,-,-,TRBV10-3,TRBJ1-1
CASITGAGHNEQFF,TGTGCCAGCATTACGGGGGCTGGCCACAATGAGCAGTTCTTC,-,-,TRBV5-6,TRBJ2-1
CAWSVGGSGNTIYF,TGTGCCTGGAGTGTAGGTGGCTCTGGAAACACCATATATTTT,-,-,TRBV30,TRBJ1-3
CASSLGERQRLDF,TGTGCCAGCAGCTTAGGCGAAAGACAGCGTCTGGATTTT,-,-,TRBV7-8,TRBJ1-5
CSAGDYGYTF,TGCAGTGCTGGGGACTATGGCTACACCTTC,-,-,TRBV20-1,TRBJ1-2
CSARSDILTF,TGCAGTGCTCGGTCGGATATCCTGACTTTC,-,-,TRBV20-1,TRBJ2-6
CASSTLAGGQDTQYF,TGTGCCAGCAGCACTCTAGCGGGGGGGCAAGATACGCAGTATTTT,-,TRBD2,TRBV7-9,TRBJ2-3
CASSPPTGQGDNEQFF,TGTGCCAGCTCACCACCGACCGGACAGGGAGACAATGAGCAGTTCTTC,-,TRBD1,TRBV18,TRBJ2-1
CASSSGQGMIGNTIYF,TGTGCCAGCAGCTCGGGACAGGGTATGATTGGAAACACCATATATTTT,-,TRBD1,TRBV7-3,TRBJ1-3
CASSLDHWIDLSSYNEQFF,TGTGCCAGCAGCTTAGACCATTGGATAGACTTAAGCTCCTACAATGAGCAGTTCTTC,-,-,TRBV11-2,TRBJ2-1
CASSTTDRGSNTEAFF,TGTGCCAGCAGTACGACCGACAGGGGGTCGAACACTGAAGCTTTCTTT,-,TRBD1,TRBV27,TRBJ1-1
CASSLSVLGNTEAFF,TGTGCCAGCAGTTTAAGCGTATTAGGGAACACTGAAGCTTTCTTT,-,-,TRBV27,TRBJ1-1
CASSRGTGRAGELFF,TGTGCCAGCAGTCGCGGGACAGGCCGCGCCGGGGAGCTGTTTTTT,few,TRBD1,TRBV6-5,TRBJ2-2
CASKGARVDTQYF,TGTGCCAGCAAGGGGGCTCGCGTGGATACGCAGTATTTT,-,TRBD1,TRBV13,TRBJ2-3
CASSQGGSTQYF,TGTGCCAGCAGCCAAGGGGGGTCCACGCAGTATTTT,-,-,TRBV14,TRBJ2-3
CAWTTSGAGGGSPLHF,TGTGCCTGGACCACTTCGGGGGCAGGGGGCGGTTCACCCCTCCACTTT,once,TRBD1,TRBV30,TRBJ1-6
CASSQEPGQSYEQYF,TGCGCCAGCAGCCAAGAGCCGGGACAGTCCTACGAGCAGTACTTC,-,TRBD1,TRBV4-3,TRBJ2-7
CASSVDGGLAGGRETQYF,TGTGCCAGCAGTGTAGACGGAGGACTAGCGGGGGGTAGGGAGACCCAGTACTTC,-,TRBD2,TRBV14,TRBJ2-5
CASSPDESYNSPLHF,TGTGCCAGCTCACCGGACGAGTCCTATAATTCACCCCTCCACTTT,-,-,TRBV18,TRBJ1-6
CASSEGGLLAFF,TGTGCCAGCAGTGAAGGGGGTCTCTTGGCTTTCTTT,-,-,TRBV25-1,TRBJ1-1
CASSESVSYSGNTIYF,TGCGCCAGCAGTGAGTCGGTGTCCTACTCTGGAAACACCATATATTTT,-,-,TRBV10-2,TRBJ1-3
CASSYPSGTLQETQYF,TGTGCCAGCAGTTACCCTAGCGGGACCCTCCAAGAGACCCAGTACTTC,-,TRBD2,TRBV6-6,TRBJ2-5
CASSRVRVTDTQYF,TGTGCCAGCAGCAGGGTGCGGGTTACAGATACGCAGTATTTT,-,-,TRBV7-2,TRBJ2-3
CASRVTVNTEAFF,TGTGCCAGTAGAGTTACAGTGAACACTGAAGCTTTCTTT,-,-,TRBV19,TRBJ1-1
CASRRQPSDTQYF,TGTGCCAGCAGAAGACAGCCTTCAGATACGCAGTATTTT,once,-,TRBV6-1,TRBJ2-3
CASRPRTGIYGYTF,TGTGCCAGTAGGCCAAGGACAGGGATTTATGGCTACACCTTC,once,TRBD1,TRBV19,TRBJ1-2